The clone carrying this T cell receptor beta chain was detected a few times. The target antigen is unknown. The sample originates from a study of T-cell memory formation after mild COVID-19. Regarding the study as a whole: Contracting CD4+ clones lay largely in CM and EM, with CD8+ ones residing in EMRA. Pre-infection memory already had some responding clones, implying cross-reactive memory joined. Clones contracting over day 15 to 85 were CD4/CD8 balanced, with later expanders leaning CD4+.

V was pared by 4 bases and J by 10 bases, with 15 bases of the junction left unmatched. Germline V CDR1 and CDR2: SGHTA, FQGNSA. The CDR3 is 16 amino acids. The authors produced TCR alpha and TCR beta cDNA libraries with sample barcodes and UMIs by 5'RACE using constant-segment primers. Each CDR3 protein is one row after TCRdb ran MiXCR on the 5' RACE reads. The sample has 250,000 to 300,000 distinct CDR3 sequences, roughly 15% seen once. This clonotype originated in a man younger than 35 who had mild COVID-19 (a few samples of this study predate the infection). Cell type and time point are not known. The rearrangement uses TRBV7-2 and TRBJ2-5, with TRBD2 matching 10 bases. The sample taken for sequencing was PBMCs or a T cell subset sorted from them (not recorded which). CDR3 in amino acids: CASSSLGQRGGRGQYF. CDR3 bases: TGTGCCAGCAGCTCCCTAGGCCAGCGGGGGGGCCGAGGCCAGTACTTC.